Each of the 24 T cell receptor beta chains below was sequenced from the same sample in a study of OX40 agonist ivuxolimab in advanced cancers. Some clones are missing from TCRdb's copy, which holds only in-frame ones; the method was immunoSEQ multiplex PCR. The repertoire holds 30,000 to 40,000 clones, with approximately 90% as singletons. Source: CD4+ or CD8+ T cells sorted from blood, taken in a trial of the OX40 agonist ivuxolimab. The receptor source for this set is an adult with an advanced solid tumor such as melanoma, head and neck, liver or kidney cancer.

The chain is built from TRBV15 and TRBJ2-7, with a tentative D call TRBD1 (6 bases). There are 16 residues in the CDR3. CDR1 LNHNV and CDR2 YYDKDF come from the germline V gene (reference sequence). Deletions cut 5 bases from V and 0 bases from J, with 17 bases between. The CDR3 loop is CATSGGPWDNSYEQYF. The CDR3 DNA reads TGTGCCACCAGCGGAGGACCCTGGGACAACTCCTACGAGCAGTACTTC.

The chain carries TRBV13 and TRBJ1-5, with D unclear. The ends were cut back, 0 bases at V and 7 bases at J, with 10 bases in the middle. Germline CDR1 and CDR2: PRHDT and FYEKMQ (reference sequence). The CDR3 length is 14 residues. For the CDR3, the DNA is TGTGCCAGCAGCTTAGGGGGTCTATCCCAGCCCCAGCATTTT. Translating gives CASSLGGLSQPQHF.

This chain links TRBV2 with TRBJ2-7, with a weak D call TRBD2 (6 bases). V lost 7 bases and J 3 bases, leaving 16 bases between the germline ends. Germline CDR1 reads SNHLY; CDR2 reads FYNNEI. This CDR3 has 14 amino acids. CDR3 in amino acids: CASTEDRGLYEQYF. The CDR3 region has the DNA TGTGCCAGCACCGAAGATAGGGGACTCTACGAGCAGTACTTC.

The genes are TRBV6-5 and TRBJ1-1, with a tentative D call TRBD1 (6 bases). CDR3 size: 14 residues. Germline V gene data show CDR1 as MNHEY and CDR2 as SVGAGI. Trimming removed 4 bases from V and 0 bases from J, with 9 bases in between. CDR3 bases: TGTGCCAGCAGTTTTCAGGGGTTGAACACTGAAGCTTTCTTT. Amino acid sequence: CASSFQGLNTEAFF.

This chain's CDR3 is CASSVHPGQLSGNTIYF. In DNA, the CDR3 is TGTGCCAGCAGTGTCCATCCAGGGCAACTCTCTGGAAACACCATATATTTT. The chain is built from TRBV6-1 and TRBJ1-3; tentatively, D is TRBD1 (5 bases). CDR3 size: 17 residues. Germline V gene sequence: CDR1 MNHNS, CDR2 SASEGT. Trimming cost V 4 bases and J 0 bases, with 16 bases left between them.

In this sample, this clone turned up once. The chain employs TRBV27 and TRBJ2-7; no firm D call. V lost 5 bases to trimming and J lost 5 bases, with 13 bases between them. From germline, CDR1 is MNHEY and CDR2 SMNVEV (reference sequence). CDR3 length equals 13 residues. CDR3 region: CASSEVTVDEQYF. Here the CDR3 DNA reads TGTGCCAGCAGTGAAGTCACAGTCGACGAGCAGTACTTC.

The CDR3 loop reads CASSIPLTGGIGEQYF. CDR3 sequence (DNA): TGTGCCAGCAGCATTCCCTTGACAGGGGGCATAGGCGAGCAGTACTTC. This chain links TRBV27 with TRBJ2-7; 10 nucleotides match TRBD1. J gave up 6 bases and V 6 bases, and 14 bases lay outside the gene matches. Germline loops: CDR1 MNHEY, CDR2 SMNVEV (reference sequence). There are 16 residues in the CDR3.

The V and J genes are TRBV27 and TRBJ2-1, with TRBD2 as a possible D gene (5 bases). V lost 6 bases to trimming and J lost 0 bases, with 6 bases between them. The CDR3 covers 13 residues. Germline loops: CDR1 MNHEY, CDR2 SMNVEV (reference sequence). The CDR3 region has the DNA TGTGCCAGCAGGAGCGGCTCCTACAATGAGCAGTTCTTC. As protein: CASRSGSYNEQFF.

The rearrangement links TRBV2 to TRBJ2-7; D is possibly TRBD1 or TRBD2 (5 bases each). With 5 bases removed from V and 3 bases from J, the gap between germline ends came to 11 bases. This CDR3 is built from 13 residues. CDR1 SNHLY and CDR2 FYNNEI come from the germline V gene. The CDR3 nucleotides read TGTGCCAGCAGTTACGGGGCCCTCTACGAGCAGTACTTC. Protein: CASSYGALYEQYF.

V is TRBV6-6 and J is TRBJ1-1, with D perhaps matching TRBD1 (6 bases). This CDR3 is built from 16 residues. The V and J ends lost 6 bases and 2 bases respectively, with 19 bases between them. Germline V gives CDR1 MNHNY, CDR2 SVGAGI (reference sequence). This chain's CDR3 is CASSPTTGYINTEAFF. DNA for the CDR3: TGTGCCAGCAGCCCAACTACAGGGTACATCAACACTGAAGCTTTCTTT.

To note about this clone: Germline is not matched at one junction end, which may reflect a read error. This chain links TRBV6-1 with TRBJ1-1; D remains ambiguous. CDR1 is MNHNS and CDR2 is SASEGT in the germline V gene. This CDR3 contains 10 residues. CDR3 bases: TGTGCCGGCAGTTCGTTAGGGGCTTTCTTT. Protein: CAGSSLGAFF.

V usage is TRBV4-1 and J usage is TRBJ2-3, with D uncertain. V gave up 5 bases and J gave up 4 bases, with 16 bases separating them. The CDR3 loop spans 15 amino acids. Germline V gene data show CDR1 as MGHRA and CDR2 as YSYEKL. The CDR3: CASSSQALPPDTQYF. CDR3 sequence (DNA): TGCGCCAGCAGCTCCCAGGCCCTGCCCCCAGATACGCAGTATTTT.

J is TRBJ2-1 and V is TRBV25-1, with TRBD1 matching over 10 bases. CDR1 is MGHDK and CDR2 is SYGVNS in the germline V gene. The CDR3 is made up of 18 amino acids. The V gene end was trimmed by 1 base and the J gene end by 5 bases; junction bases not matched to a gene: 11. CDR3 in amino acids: CASSEFGAGTGVNNEQFF. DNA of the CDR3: TGTGCCAGCAGTGAATTTGGTGCCGGGACAGGGGTCAACAATGAGCAGTTCTTC.

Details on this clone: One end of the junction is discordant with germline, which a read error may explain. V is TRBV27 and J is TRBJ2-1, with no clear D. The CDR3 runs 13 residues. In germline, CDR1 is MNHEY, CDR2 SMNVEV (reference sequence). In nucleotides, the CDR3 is TGTGCCAGCGGTTTGGGCTCCTACAATGAGCAGTTCTTC. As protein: CASGLGSYNEQFF.

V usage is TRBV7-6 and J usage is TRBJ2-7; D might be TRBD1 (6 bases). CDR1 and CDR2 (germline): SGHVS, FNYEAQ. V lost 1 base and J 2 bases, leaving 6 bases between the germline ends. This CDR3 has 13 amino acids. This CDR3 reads CASSLGTAYEQYF. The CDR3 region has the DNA TGTGCCAGCAGCTTAGGGACAGCCTACGAGCAGTACTTC.

The CDR3 coding sequence is TGTGCCAGCAGCCCTAATGTACAGGGCAGGTATGGCTACACCTTC. It is translated as CASSPNVQGRYGYTF. The chain combines TRBV6-6 with TRBJ1-2, with D possibly matching TRBD1 (6 bases). This CDR3 contains 15 residues. The germline V and J ends were trimmed by 6 bases and 5 bases, with 19 bases remaining between them. In germline, CDR1 is MNHNY, CDR2 SVGAGI (reference sequence).

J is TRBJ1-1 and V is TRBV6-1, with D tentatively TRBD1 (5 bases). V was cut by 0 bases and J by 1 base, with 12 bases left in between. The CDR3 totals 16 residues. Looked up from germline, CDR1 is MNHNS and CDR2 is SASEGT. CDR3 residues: CASSEAPDRQNTEAFF. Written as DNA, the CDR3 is TGTGCCAGCAGTGAAGCGCCCGACAGACAGAACACTGAAGCTTTCTTT.

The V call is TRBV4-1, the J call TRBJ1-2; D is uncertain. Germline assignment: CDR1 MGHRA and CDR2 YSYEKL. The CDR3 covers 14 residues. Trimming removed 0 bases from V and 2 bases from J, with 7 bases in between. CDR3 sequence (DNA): TGCGCCAGCAGCCAAGACACAGACAACTATGGCTACACCTTC. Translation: CASSQDTDNYGYTF.

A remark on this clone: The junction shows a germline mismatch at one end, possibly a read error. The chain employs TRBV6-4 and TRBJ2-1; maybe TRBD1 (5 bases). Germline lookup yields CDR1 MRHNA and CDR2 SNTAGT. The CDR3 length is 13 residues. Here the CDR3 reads CANSELRGNEQFF. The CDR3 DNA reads TGTGCCAACAGTGAGCTTAGGGGTAATGAGCAGTTCTTC.

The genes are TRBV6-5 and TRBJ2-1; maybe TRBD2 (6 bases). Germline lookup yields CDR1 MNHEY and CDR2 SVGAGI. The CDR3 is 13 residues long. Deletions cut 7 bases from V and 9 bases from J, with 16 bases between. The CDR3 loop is CASTPGLRSEQFF. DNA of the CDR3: TGTGCCAGCACCCCGGGACTCCGGTCTGAGCAGTTCTTC.

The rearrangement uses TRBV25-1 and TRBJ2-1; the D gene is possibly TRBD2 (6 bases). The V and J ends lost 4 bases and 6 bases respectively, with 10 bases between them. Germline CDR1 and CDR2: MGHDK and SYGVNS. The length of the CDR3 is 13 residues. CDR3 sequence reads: CASSAGDLNEQFF. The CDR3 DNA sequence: TGTGCCAGCAGTGCGGGGGATCTCAATGAGCAGTTCTTC.

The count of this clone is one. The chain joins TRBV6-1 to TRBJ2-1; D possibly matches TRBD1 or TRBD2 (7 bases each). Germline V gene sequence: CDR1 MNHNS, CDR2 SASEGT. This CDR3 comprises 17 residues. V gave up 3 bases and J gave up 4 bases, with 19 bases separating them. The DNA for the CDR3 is TGTGCCAGCAGTGAGTGGCTCAGGGGGGGTTTTTACAATGAGCAGTTCTTC. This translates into CASSEWLRGGFYNEQFF.

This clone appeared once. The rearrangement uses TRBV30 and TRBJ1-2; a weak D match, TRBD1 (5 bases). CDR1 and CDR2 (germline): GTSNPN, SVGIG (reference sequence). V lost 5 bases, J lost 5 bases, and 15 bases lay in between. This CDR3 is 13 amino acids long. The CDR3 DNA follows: TGTGCCTGGGGTGAGGGGCAGTCGTATGGCTACACCTTC. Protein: CAWGEGQSYGYTF.

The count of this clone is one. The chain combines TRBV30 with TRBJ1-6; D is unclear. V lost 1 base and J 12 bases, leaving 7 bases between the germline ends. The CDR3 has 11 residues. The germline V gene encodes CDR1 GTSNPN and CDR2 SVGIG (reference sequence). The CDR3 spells CAWSAGGPLHF. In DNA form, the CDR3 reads TGTGCCTGGAGTGCGGGAGGACCCCTCCACTTT.